The rows below give T cell receptor beta chains drawn from one sample of a study of T cells after posttransplantation cyclophosphamide. The protocol was immunoSEQ multiplex PCR, while the TCRdb copy is restricted to in-frame clones and leaves out a portion. The sample consists of over 3,500 clones, about three quarters of them appearing once. This material consisted of PBMCs, taken 29 days after a stem cell transplant with posttransplant cyclophosphamide. These receptors came from a male patient in his fifties who received an allogeneic stem cell transplant from an unrelated donor, was CMV-positive, and had acute GVHD only. Some T cells may be the graft donor's. Both conserved end residues are part of each CDR3. A D gene is named only where the DNA matches it firmly. Not every row has a clone size; where given, it reads once, few, many or a size class.

>NA|NA|TRBJ1-1|TRBV29-1
TGCAGCGTAGTCTTTCCGGGGAACACTGAAGCTTTCTTT
CSVVFPGNTEAFF
>NA|few|TRBJ2-1|TRBV29-1
TGCAGCGTCCCGACTACTAATGAGCAGTTCTTC
CSVPTTNEQFF
>NA|NA|TRBJ2-3|TRBV4-1
TGCGCCAGCAGCCCGGGACACCCAGGCACAGATACGCAGTATTTT
CASSPGHPGTDTQYF
>TRBD2|NA|TRBJ2-5|TRBV29-1
TGCAGCGTTGACTCCCGGGAGGGCGGCGAGACCCAGTACTTC
CSVDSREGGETQYF
>TRBD1|NA|TRBJ1-4|TRBV28
TGTGCCAGCAGTACCGGGACAGGGGGCAGAAATGAAAAACTGTTTTTT
CASSTGTGGRNEKLFF
>NA|NA|TRBJ1-1|TRBV4-1
TGCGCCAGCAGCCAAGATACAGGGAGTGGAGCTGAAGCTTTCTTT
CASSQDTGSGAEAFF
>NA|NA|TRBJ2-3|TRBV6-1
TGTGCCAGCAGATGGCACATCACAGATACGCAGTATTTT
CASRWHITDTQYF
>NA|NA|TRBJ1-1|TRBV7-9
TGTGCCAGCGGCAGGGTGAACACTGAAGCTTTCTTT
CASGRVNTEAFF
>TRBD2|NA|TRBJ2-1|TRBV28
TGTGCCAGCAGTTCCCCCATACCTAGCGGGAGAACCTTTTTTGAGCAGTTCTTC
CASSSPIPSGRTFFEQFF
>TRBD2|NA|TRBJ2-5|TRBV9
TGTGCCAGCAGCGTACGCGGGGGGGAAGAGACCCAGTACTTC
CASSVRGGEETQYF
>NA|NA|TRBJ1-4|TRBV7-9
TGTGCCGTCGAAAACAGGGACAACGGGGAAAAACTGTTTTTT
CAVENRDNGEKLFF
>NA|NA|TRBJ1-6|TRBV7-8
TGTGCCAGCAGCCCAGGGGTAAATTCACCCCTCCACTTT
CASSPGVNSPLHF
>TRBD2|NA|TRBJ2-1|TRBV4-2
TGTGCCAGCAGCCTACCCCCCGCGGGACTAGCGGGGCTACTGGGGGAACATGAGCAGTTCTTC
CASSLPPAGLAGLLGEHEQFF
>NA|few|TRBJ1-5|TRBV28
TGTGCCAGCAGAGCCAGCAATCAGCCCCAGCATTTT
CASRASNQPQHF
>NA|few|TRBJ2-5|TRBV7-9
TGTGCCAGCAGCCCTGGACAGTCACAAGAGACCCAGTACTTC
CASSPGQSQETQYF
>TRBD1|NA|TRBJ1-5|TRBV19
TGTGCCAGTAGTAGACAGGGAGGTCAGCCCCAGCATTTT
CASSRQGGQPQHF
>TRBD2|NA|TRBJ2-5|TRBV6-1
TGTGCCAGCAGTGAAGGTTGGGCGGGAGAAACCCAAGAGACCCAGTACTTC
CASSEGWAGETQETQYF
>NA|once|TRBJ1-1|TRBV28
TGTGCCAGCAGTTTCACTACAAGCACTGAAGCTTTCTTT
CASSFTTSTEAFF
>TRBD2|NA|TRBJ2-7|TRBV11-2
TGTGCCAGCAGCCAAAGGCGGGAGAAGGGCTACGAGCAGTACTTC
CASSQRREKGYEQYF
>NA|NA|TRBJ2-1|TRBV28
TGTGCCAGCAGTTTATACAGCACTCCTCACGAGTTCTTC
CASSLYSTPHEFF
>TRBD1|once|TRBJ1-5|TRBV27
TGTGCCAGCAGTCCCCGACAGGGCGGGCAGCCCCAGCATTTT
CASSPRQGGQPQHF
>NA|NA|TRBJ1-1|TRBV7-9
TGTGCCAGCAGCTTAGTTCGTGGGCGAGCCGGGAACACTGAAGCTTTCTTT
CASSLVRGRAGNTEAFF
>NA|NA|TRBJ1-1|TRBV28
TGTGCCAGCAGTGCCAGACACCGGAACACTGAAGCTTTCTTT
CASSARHRNTEAFF
>NA|NA|TRBJ2-2|TRBV6-1
TGTGCCAGCAGTGAACTCAGGAAAGCCGGGGAGCTGTTTTTT
CASSELRKAGELFF
>TRBD2|NA|TRBJ2-7|TRBV11-2
TGTGCCAGCAGCCTAACGGGACTAGCGGGCTACGAGCAGTACTTC
CASSLTGLAGYEQYF
>TRBD2|NA|TRBJ2-1|TRBV2
TGTGCCAGCAGCGCCGGACCCGGGACTAGTGCGTTCTTC
CASSAGPGTSAFF
>TRBD1|NA|TRBJ2-7|TRBV6-1
TGTGCCATCCCCGTTGCAGGGGGTCGCGAGCAGTACTTC
CAIPVAGGREQYF
>TRBD2|NA|TRBJ2-7|TRBV5-1
TGCGCCAGCAGCTTGTATGCGGGGGAAGGGTACGAGCAGTACTTC
CASSLYAGEGYEQYF
>TRBD1|few|TRBJ2-1|TRBV7-6
TGTGCCAGCAGCTACAGGGGTCGGGGCTACAATGAGCAGTTCTTC
CASSYRGRGYNEQFF
>TRBD2|NA|TRBJ2-1|TRBV9
TGTGCCAGCAGCTCCGAAGCGGGAGTAGGGTACAATGAGCAGTTCTTC
CASSSEAGVGYNEQFF
>NA|few|TRBJ2-7|TRBV28
TGTGCCAGCAGTTTAGGACAGTACTACGAGCAGTACTTC
CASSLGQYYEQYF
>TRBD1|NA|TRBJ2-1|TRBV7-6
TGTGCCAGCAGCCCCGGTCCGGGACAGGGGATTAGGTCCTCCTACAATGAGCAGTTCTTC
CASSPGPGQGIRSSYNEQFF
>TRBD1|NA|TRBJ2-3|TRBV7-8
TGTGCCAGCAGCCCAGCACAGGGGATGTGGGGCACAGATACGCAGTATTTT
CASSPAQGMWGTDTQYF
>TRBD2|NA|TRBJ2-7|TRBV5-3
TGTGCCAGCAGCTTGAGCGGGAGGGGGTACGAGCAGTACTTC
CASSLSGRGYEQYF
>NA|NA|TRBJ2-7|TRBV9
TGTGCCAGCAGCGTAGCCCAGGGGAGGGAATTGGACGAGCAGTACTTC
CASSVAQGRELDEQYF
>TRBD2|NA|TRBJ2-7|TRBV5-1
TGTGCCAGCAGCTTGAGCGGGAGGGGGTACGAGCAGTACTTC
CASSLSGRGYEQYF
>TRBD2|NA|TRBJ2-1|TRBV7-6
TGTGCCAGCAGCCACCCGGGGGGGAGCAATGAGCAGTTCTTC
CASSHPGGSNEQFF
>NA|NA|TRBJ1-1|TRBV7-6
TGTGCCAGCAGCTTAGCTAGGGGCACTGAAGCTTTCTTT
CASSLARGTEAFF
>TRBD2|NA|TRBJ2-2|TRBV5-1
TGCGCCAGCTGCACAGGGAGCGGGGGCTACACCGGGGAGCTGTTTTTT
CASCTGSGGYTGELFF
>NA|once|TRBJ1-3|TRBV19
TGTGCCAGTACCGTAGGACAGTTCTCTGGAAACACCATATATTTT
CASTVGQFSGNTIYF
>TRBD1|once|TRBJ1-6|TRBV9
TGTGCCAGCAGCGTTAGGGACAGGGGTTTGCCTGGGTCTCCCCTCCACTTT
CASSVRDRGLPGSPLHF
>TRBD2|NA|TRBJ2-1|TRBV7-6
TGTGCCAGCAGGCCTTACGGGGGGACCTCCTACAATGAGCAGTTCTTC
CASRPYGGTSYNEQFF
>NA|few|TRBJ2-5|TRBV30
TGTGCCTGGAGTCGGAGCAAAGAGACCCAGTACTTC
CAWSRSKETQYF
>NA|NA|TRBJ2-1|TRBV21-1
TGTGCCAGCAGCAAAGGTCCCTCCCTCTCCTACAATGAGCAGTTCTTC
CASSKGPSLSYNEQFF
>TRBD1|few|TRBJ2-1|TRBV5-6
TGTGCCAGAGAGTCCGGGACAGGGGCTAACAATGAGCAGTTCTTC
CARESGTGANNEQFF
>NA|NA|TRBJ1-1|TRBV2
TGTGCCAGCAGTGACACAGGGCCCCCTGAAGCTTTCTTT
CASSDTGPPEAFF
>TRBD1|NA|TRBJ1-1|TRBV10-3
TGTGTCGCGGGACAGGGGCTCCTGGGGGAAGCTTTCTTT
CVAGQGLLGEAFF
>NA|NA|TRBJ1-1|TRBV7-2
TGTGCCAGCAGCTTAGGGTGGGCGAACACTGAAGCTTTCTTT
CASSLGWANTEAFF
>TRBD2|NA|TRBJ2-7|TRBV28
TGTGCCAGCAGAACTAGCGGCGGGGACTACGAGCAGTACTTC
CASRTSGGDYEQYF
>NA|once|TRBJ1-6|TRBV23-1
TGCGCCAGCAAGAGGTGGAGGGAGGGAGGGGAATCACCCCTCCACTTT
CASKRWREGGESPLHF
>TRBD1|NA|TRBJ2-1|TRBV4-1
TGCGCCAGCAGAGCCGGGACAGGGGCTAATGAGCAGTTCTTC
CASRAGTGANEQFF
>TRBD1|few|TRBJ2-7|TRBV27
TGTGCCACAAGGACAGGGGAGGACGAGCAGTACTTC
CATRTGEDEQYF
>NA|NA|TRBJ2-7|TRBV7-9
TGTGCCAGCAGCTTAGAACAGGGTGGCGAGCAGTACTTC
CASSLEQGGEQYF